This T cell receptor beta chain stems from a study of T cells after yellow fever vaccination. This clonotype was observed a handful of times. Its antigen is as yet unknown. General study points: A limited proportion of clonotypes was detected within both the CD4 and CD8 compartments.

Each CDR3 protein is one row after TCRdb ran MiXCR on the 5' RACE reads. There are hundreds of thousands of distinct CDR3 sequences in the sample; 13% occur only once, and around an eighth lies in the top ten. This CDR3 spans 15 amino acids. V lost 1 base to trimming and J lost 7 bases; unmatched junction nucleotides: 6. CDR1 SEHNR and CDR2 FQNEAQ come from the germline V gene (reference sequence). The material was PBMCs, obtained on the day of the yellow fever booster vaccination. The receptor was derived from a man aged 30 to 39 who received the YFV17D yellow fever vaccine. The V and J genes are TRBV7-9 and TRBJ2-1, with 8 nucleotides matching TRBD2. CDR3: CASSLVGTSSNEQFF. Written as DNA, the CDR3 is TGTGCCAGCAGCTTAGTGGGGACTAGTTCTAATGAGCAGTTCTTC. Complete variable domain (other parts from reference TRBV7-9 and TRBJ2-1): DTGVSQNPRHKITKRGQNVTFRCDPISEHNRLYWYRQTLGQGPEFLTYFQNEAQLEKSRLLSDRFSAERPKGSFSTLEIQRTEQGDSAMYLCASSLVGTSSNEQFFGPGTRLTVL.